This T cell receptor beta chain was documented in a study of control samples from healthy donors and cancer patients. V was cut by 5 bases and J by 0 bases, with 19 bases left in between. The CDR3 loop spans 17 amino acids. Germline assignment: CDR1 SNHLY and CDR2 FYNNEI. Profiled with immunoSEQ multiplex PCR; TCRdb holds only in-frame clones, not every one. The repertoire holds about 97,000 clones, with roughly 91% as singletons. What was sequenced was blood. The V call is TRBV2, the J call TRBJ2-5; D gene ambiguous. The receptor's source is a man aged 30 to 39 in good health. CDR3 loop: CASSTTLRVQYQETQYF. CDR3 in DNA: TGTGCCAGCAGTACCACTCTCAGAGTCCAATACCAAGAGACCCAGTACTTC.